Shown below are 10 T cell receptor beta chains from a single sample sequenced in a study of blood T cell repertoires in COVID-19. Data came from immunoSEQ multiplex PCR; TCRdb stores just in-frame clones and leaves some out. The sample yields some 83,000 clones, 86% seen once. The sequenced sample consisted of peripheral blood. The receptors come from a man older than 75 in a cohort sampled during active COVID-19.

This clone has a handful of counts. V and J are TRBV5-4 and TRBJ1-1; D call uncertain. Trimming removed 2 bases at V and 4 bases at J, with 9 bases between. The CDR3 spans 13 residues. Germline values: CDR1 SGHNT, CDR2 YYREEE (reference sequence). The CDR3 region has the DNA TGTGCCAGCAGCTTTCGTGAGCGCACTGAAGCTTTCTTT. Protein sequence: CASSFRERTEAFF.

A single count supports this clone. The V and J genes are TRBV14 and TRBJ2-1; 8 nucleotides align to TRBD2. The CDR3 loop spans 14 amino acids. The germline V gene encodes CDR1 SGHDN and CDR2 FVKESK. The junction had 12 bases not matched to a gene; V was cut back by 1 base and J by 16 bases. The CDR3 protein is CASSQGLAPLNNFF. The CDR3 DNA follows: TGTGCCAGCAGCCAAGGACTAGCGCCCCTGAATAACTTCTTC.

This chain joins TRBV3-1 (or the pseudogene TRBV3-2) and TRBJ1-1; 7 bases line up with TRBD1. J gave up 2 bases and V 11 bases, and 17 bases lay outside the gene matches. Germline CDR1 is LGHDT and CDR2 is YNNKEL (reference sequence). This CDR3 has 16 residues. CDR3 region: CAVRAGKGGLNTEAFF. CDR3 sequence (DNA): TGTGCCGTCAGAGCTGGAAAAGGGGGCCTTAACACTGAAGCTTTCTTT.

The CDR3 reads CASSQGTGPNEKLFF. In DNA, the CDR3 is TGTGCCAGCTCACAAGGGACAGGGCCTAATGAAAAACTGTTTTTT. The genes are TRBV18 and TRBJ1-4; 9 nucleotides match TRBD1. After removal of 4 bases from V and 3 bases from J, the junction contained 3 bases not matched to a gene. The germline CDR1 and CDR2 sequences are KGHSH and LQKENI. CDR3 length: 15 amino acids.

The V call is TRBV27, the J call TRBJ2-5; D perhaps matches TRBD2 (6 bases). V was trimmed by 7 bases and J by 4 bases, leaving 25 bases between them. Germline V gene sequence: CDR1 MNHEY, CDR2 SMNVEV (reference sequence). CDR3 length equals 17 residues. For the CDR3, the DNA is TGTGCCAGCACCCAAATTCGGGGGACGGTGATAGGAGAGACCCAGTACTTC. Encoded protein: CASTQIRGTVIGETQYF.

V is TRBV3-1 (or the pseudogene TRBV3-2) and J is TRBJ1-1; 7 nucleotides line up with TRBD1. J lost 1 base, V lost 4 bases, and 0 bases had no gene match. The V gene's germline CDR1 is LGHDT and CDR2 YNNKEL (reference sequence). This CDR3 has 13 residues. The CDR3 sequence: CASSRDRNTEAFF. The CDR3 DNA reads as TGTGCCAGCAGCCGGGACAGGAACACTGAAGCTTTCTTT.

V gene TRBV5-5 combines with J gene TRBJ1-5; possible D gene TRBD1, 5 bases. Trimming took 0 bases from V and 6 from J, leaving 10 bases between them. CDR1 and CDR2 (germline): SGHKS, YYEKEE (reference sequence). The CDR3 consists of 14 residues. The CDR3 sequence: CASSLDGASQPQHF. The CDR3 DNA reads as TGTGCCAGCAGCTTGGATGGGGCGAGTCAGCCCCAGCATTTT. Together with reference TRBV5-5 and TRBJ1-5, the CDR3 gives the full variable domain: DAGVTQSPTHLIKTRGQQVTLRCSPISGHKSVSWYQQVLGQGPQFIFQYYEKEERGRGNFPDRFSARQFPNYSSELNVNALLLGDSALYLCASSLDGASQPQHFGDGTRLSIL.

The chain employs TRBV14 and TRBJ2-7; D might be TRBD2 (6 bases). The CDR3 sequence is 13 residues long. Trimming took 3 bases from V and 7 from J, leaving 13 bases between them. Germline CDR1 reads SGHDN; CDR2 reads FVKESK. The CDR3 sequence is CASSQGLNTEQYV. CDR3 sequence (DNA): TGTGCCAGCAGCCAGGGACTCAACACAGAGCAGTACGTC.

V gene TRBV6-5 combines with J gene TRBJ2-3; possibly TRBD2 for D (6 bases). The CDR3 has 16 amino acids. CDR1 and CDR2 from the germline V gene are MNHEY and SVGAGI. Trimming took 0 bases from V and 2 from J, leaving 12 bases between them. This CDR3 is CASSYSRTTNTDTQYF. DNA of the CDR3: TGTGCCAGCAGTTACTCCAGGACTACCAACACAGATACGCAGTATTTT.

V and J are TRBV2 and TRBJ1-2, with 9 bases that match TRBD1. Germline CDR1 and CDR2: SNHLY and FYNNEI. The V gene end was trimmed by 8 bases and the J gene end by 7 bases; junction bases not matched to a gene: 11. The CDR3 contains 14 residues. In DNA form, the CDR3 reads TGTGCCAGCTTTTTGGAGACAGGGGGAGGTGGCTACACCTTC. Translating gives CASFLETGGGGYTF.